This TCR beta chain was recovered during a study of T cell responses to AZD1222 COVID-19 vaccine. Germline V gene sequence: CDR1 MDHEN, CDR2 SYDVKM. V dropped 8 bases and J dropped 5 bases, with 10 bases sitting between them. This CDR3 spans 13 amino acids. TCRdb's table, derived via immunoSEQ multiplex PCR, lists solely in-frame clones and lacks some. The sample carries 95,000 to 150,000 clones, over 75% recorded once. The V call is TRBV28, the J call TRBJ1-6; D might be TRBD1 (6 bases). The source material was peripheral blood, sampled on day 0 of AZD1222 vaccination. This TCR was recovered from an adult in good health. CDR3 sequence (DNA): TGTGCCAGCCACACAGGGAATAATTCACCCCTCCACTTT. Its translation: CASHTGNNSPLHF.